Detailed here is one T cell receptor (beta chain). Its specificity is not known. This specimen belongs to a study of cytomegalovirus exposure and HLA in healthy donors. Study details: The Caucasian-associated ancestry cluster held 65% to 90% of roughly 400 genotyped donors.

PCR involved 60 Vbeta and 13 Jbeta primers. The protocol was immunoSEQ multiplex PCR, while the TCRdb copy is restricted to in-frame clones and leaves out a portion. This repertoire shows some 190,000 clones, over 75% found once; its top ten account for about 1.9%. Study results and caveats: For most TCR beta V segments, an earlier analysis put the productive rate at about 87% or about 30% of the time. Analyzed later, association rates of TCRs varied across HLA loci, with DRB1 most and HLA-C fewest.

CDR1 is MGHDK and CDR2 is SYGVNS in the germline V gene. This CDR3 is built from 14 residues. V lost 6 bases to trimming and J lost 3 bases; unmatched junction nucleotides: 6. The chain combines TRBV25-1 with TRBJ2-7, with 9 bases matching TRBD1. The sequenced sample was PBMCs. The receptor was derived from a young woman in good health and CMV-seronegative. The DNA for the CDR3 is TGTGCCAGCAGATCGGACAGGGGAGACTACGAGCAGTACTTC. It yields the protein CASRSDRGDYEQYF.